The clone carrying this TCR beta chain has more than one count but fewer than ten. Its antigen is as yet unknown. The sample originates from a study of T-cell reconstitution after alpha-beta-depleted transplantation in children. Overall study findings and caveats: Hyperexpanded clones declined; after one year, newly produced T cells mostly supplied diversity.

Researchers prepared the TCRbeta library using unique molecular identifiers, the study reports. TCRdb ran MiXCR on the PCR reads and lists one entry per CDR3 protein. The sample contains fewer than 700,000 distinct CDR3 sequences, about an eighth of which appear only once. Trimming took 3 bases from V and 0 from J, leaving 20 bases between them. This CDR3 comprises 18 residues. Germline V gives CDR1 SGHAT, CDR2 FQDESV (reference sequence). The sample consisted of PBMCs, mostly from graft donor cells, taken 360 days after TCRalphabeta/CD19-depleted stem cell transplant. The V and J genes are TRBV11-1 and TRBJ1-1; D may be TRBD1 (6 bases). This TCR came from a male patient younger than 18 who had a stem cell transplant for acute myeloid leukemia, so the T cells may come from the graft donor. DNA for the CDR3: TGTGCCAGCAGCTTGCAGTTGCAGGGGCTATTCATGAACACTGAAGCTTTCTTT. It yields the protein CASSLQLQGLFMNTEAFF.